A single sample gave rise to the 14 T cell receptor beta chains below, sequenced in a study of beta chain features in type 1 diabetes. The sequenced template was cDNA made from the entire isolated RNA. Profiled with immunoSEQ multiplex PCR; TCRdb holds only in-frame clones, not every one. The repertoire holds 850,000 to 900,000 clones, with 15% to 20% as singletons. Material for sequencing was naive CD4+ T cells from blood. Receptors were obtained from a woman between 18 and 29 years old in good health.

This clone was picked up a small number of times. This CDR3 is also generated by other DNA sequences in the sample. Here the CDR3 DNA reads TGTGCCAGCTCACCTCTCCGGGACAGCTACGAGCAGTACTTC. Translated, it gives CASSPLRDSYEQYF. V is TRBV18 and J is TRBJ2-7; 7 bases match TRBD1. The CDR3 totals 14 residues. V lost 3 bases and J lost 3; bases outside the gene matches: 5. Looked up from germline, CDR1 is KGHSH and CDR2 is LQKENI.

This clone was recorded a few times. The sample has other DNA sequences that encode this CDR3 too. This chain joins TRBV4-3 and TRBJ2-6, with TRBD2 as a possible D gene (5 bases). The CDR3 covers 15 residues. The germline V gene encodes CDR1 LGHNA and CDR2 YSLEER. Trimming stripped 4 bases from V and 1 base from J, with 8 bases between. This CDR3 reads CASSLSGSGANVLTF. The CDR3 nucleotides read TGCGCCAGCAGCCTTTCGGGGTCTGGGGCCAACGTCCTGACTTTC.

To note about this clone: In the same sample, other DNA sequences code for this CDR3. This rearrangement joins TRBV5-1 to TRBJ2-5; D gene ambiguous. Germline assignment: CDR1 SGHRS and CDR2 YFSETQ. Trimming took off 0 bases at V and 2 bases at J, with 2 bases between the two ends. The CDR3 spans 12 residues. CDR3 nucleotides: TGCGCCAGCAGCTTGGGTCAAGAGACCCAGTACTTC. It specifies CASSLGQETQYF.

In its sample, this clone was seen a few times. The chain uses TRBV11-2 and TRBJ2-7; D is unresolved. Trimming shortened V by 1 base and J by 0 bases, and 7 bases separated the two germline ends. The CDR3 loop spans 14 amino acids. CDR1 and CDR2 (germline): SGHAT, FQNNGV. In nucleotides, the CDR3 is TGTGCCAGCAGCTTAGGTCTCACCTCCTACGAGCAGTACTTC. Its protein product is CASSLGLTSYEQYF.

The rearrangement uses TRBV7-2 and TRBJ2-7; D is ambiguous. Germline loops: CDR1 SGHTA, CDR2 FQGNSA. This CDR3 spans 14 amino acids. V lost 0 bases, J lost 4 bases, and 10 bases lay in between. CDR3 coding DNA: TGTGCCAGCAGCTTAGCCGCCCCCCGGTACGAGCAGTACTTC. It encodes CASSLAAPRYEQYF.

The rearrangement uses TRBV28 and TRBJ2-5, with a weak D call TRBD1 (6 bases). Germline V gene sequence: CDR1 MDHEN, CDR2 SYDVKM. The CDR3 runs 15 residues. Deletions cut 6 bases from V and 0 bases from J, with 14 bases between. CDR3 coding DNA: TGTGCCAGCAGGACAACGACAGGCTACCAAGAGACCCAGTACTTC. Translation gives CASRTTTGYQETQYF. Filled out from reference TRBV28 and TRBJ2-5, the complete variable domain reads DVKVTQSSRYLVKRTGEKVFLECVQDMDHENMFWYRQDPGLGLRLIYFSYDVKMKEKGDIPEGYSVSREKKERFSLILESASTNQTSMYLCASRTTTGYQETQYFGPGTRLLVL.

The V gene is TRBV10-2, the J gene TRBJ1-4; 7 bases map to TRBD1. The trim removed 8 bases at V and 3 bases at J, leaving 3 bases unmatched. The CDR3 has 13 amino acids. Germline V CDR1 and CDR2: WSHSY, SAAADI. The DNA of the CDR3 is TGCGCCAGCCTCAGGGGGTCTAATGAAAAACTGTTTTTT. Translation: CASLRGSNEKLFF.

This chain links TRBV25-1 with TRBJ1-2, with 9 bases identical to TRBD1. From germline, CDR1 is MGHDK and CDR2 SYGVNS. J lost 7 bases, V lost 5 bases, and 14 bases had no gene match. This CDR3 contains 16 residues. The CDR3 sequence is CASSFRSTGGAFGYTF. The CDR3 region has the DNA TGTGCCAGCAGTTTTCGATCCACAGGGGGCGCATTTGGCTACACCTTC.

The chain couples TRBV4-2 to TRBJ1-2; D is perhaps TRBD1 (5 bases). CDR3 length: 16 residues. The germline V and J ends were trimmed by 0 bases and 5 bases, with 16 bases remaining between them. In germline, CDR1 is LGHNA, CDR2 YNFKEQ. CDR3: CASSQDRTLAGYGYTF. The CDR3 DNA follows: TGTGCCAGCAGCCAAGATCGGACGTTGGCAGGGTATGGCTACACCTTC.

V usage is TRBV5-4 and J usage is TRBJ2-5; weak D call: TRBD2 (5 bases). This CDR3 spans 14 amino acids. The germline V gene encodes CDR1 SGHNT and CDR2 YYREEE (reference sequence). With 4 bases removed from V and 2 bases from J, the gap between germline ends came to 12 bases. The CDR3 nucleotides are TGTGCCAGCAGCGCGTCGGGGTTTCAAGAGACCCAGTACTTC. This translates into CASSASGFQETQYF.

The chain joins TRBV7-9 to TRBJ2-4; D may correspond to TRBD1 or TRBD2 (5 bases each). Germline values: CDR1 SEHNR, CDR2 FQNEAQ (reference sequence). Deletions cut 6 bases from V and 5 bases from J, with 14 bases between. The CDR3 extends over 14 amino acids. The CDR3 DNA is TGTGCCAGCAGTAAAACCGGGGCCGAAAACATTCAGTACTTC. Amino acid sequence: CASSKTGAENIQYF.

The rearrangement uses TRBV4-3 and TRBJ1-1, with unresolved D. Between the trimmed V and J ends, which lost 2 bases and 3 bases, there was a span of 10 bases. Germline CDR1 reads LGHNA; CDR2 reads YSLEER. The length of the CDR3 is 14 residues. The CDR3, as DNA: TGCGCCAGCAGCCAAAACACGGAGGACACTGAAGCTTTCTTT. Translating gives CASSQNTEDTEAFF.

This clone was found a few times. The V and J genes are TRBV15 and TRBJ1-2, with D unclear. Trimming stripped 0 bases from V and 4 bases from J, with 12 bases between. The CDR3 has 15 amino acids. CDR1 is LNHNV, CDR2 YYDKDF, per germline (reference sequence). The CDR3 nucleotides are TGTGCCACCAGCAGAGATCCTACCGAATCCTATGGCTACACCTTC. Its translation: CATSRDPTESYGYTF.

This clone was seen more than once but under ten times. This chain joins TRBV6-6 and TRBJ2-5; no clear D gene. This CDR3 region has 11 residues. CDR1 and CDR2 from the germline V gene are MNHNY and SVGAGI (reference sequence). V lost 2 bases and J 5 bases, leaving 3 bases between the germline ends. The DNA for the CDR3 is TGTGCCAGCAGTTACAAGGAGACCCAGTACTTC. This codes for CASSYKETQYF.